A single sample gave rise to the 13 T cell receptor beta chains below, sequenced in a study of cytomegalovirus exposure and HLA in healthy donors. This PCR relied on a set of 60 Vbeta primers and 13 Jbeta primers. This table comes from immunoSEQ multiplex PCR, and its TCRdb copy is limited to in-frame clones, with some not included. The sample consists of more than 95,000 clones, approximately 80% of them appearing once. Specimen: PBMCs. The receptor source for this set is a man aged 25 to 40 in good health and CMV-seropositive.

This clone appeared a single time. The rearrangement links TRBV5-1 to TRBJ2-1; D call uncertain. V was trimmed by 2 bases and J by 8 bases, leaving 14 bases between them. The CDR3 totals 14 residues. CDR1 is SGHRS and CDR2 is YFSETQ in the germline V gene. The CDR3 DNA reads as TGCGCCAGCAGCTTTTTGGAACCTCAGGATGAGCAGTTCTTC. Its protein is CASSFLEPQDEQFF.

V and J are TRBV6-5 and TRBJ1-2; 12 nucleotides line up with TRBD1. Germline assignment: CDR1 MNHEY and CDR2 SVGAGI. The CDR3 sequence is 15 residues long. V was clipped by 6 bases and J by 7 bases; unmatched bases: 9. The CDR3 loop is CASRLGQGARGGYTF. The CDR3 nucleotides read TGTGCCAGCAGACTGGGACAGGGGGCGCGGGGTGGCTACACCTTC.

The gene calls are TRBV4-1 and TRBJ2-7, with D perhaps matching TRBD2 (6 bases). The CDR3 spans 17 residues. The V gene's germline CDR1 is MGHRA and CDR2 YSYEKL. V was trimmed by 1 base and J by 0 bases, leaving 16 bases between them. The CDR3 DNA reads TGCGCCAGCAGCCAAGGATCCAGGGACTCAAGCTCCTACGAGCAGTACTTC. It translates to CASSQGSRDSSSYEQYF.

The CDR3 here is CASSSNSYEQYF. Here the CDR3 DNA reads TGTGCCAGCAGCTCCAATTCATACGAGCAGTACTTC. This chain uses TRBV7-2 with TRBJ2-7; no clear D gene. Germline V gene sequence: CDR1 SGHTA, CDR2 FQGNSA. The CDR3 consists of 12 residues. The V and J ends lost 4 bases and 4 bases respectively, with 8 bases between them.

CDR3 residues: CASSIRGPGQPQHF. DNA for the CDR3: TGTGCCAGTAGTATCAGGGGCCCCGGACAGCCCCAGCATTTT. The gene calls are TRBV19 and TRBJ1-5; TRBD1 is a possible D gene (6 bases). The germline gives CDR1 LNHDA, CDR2 SQIVND (reference sequence). Trimming took 3 bases from V and 7 from J, leaving 13 bases between them. CDR3 length equals 14 residues.

J is TRBJ2-1 and V is TRBV19; D ambiguous. This CDR3 has 15 residues. Trimming took 6 bases from V and 7 from J, leaving 19 bases between them. Germline CDR1 LNHDA, CDR2 SQIVND (reference sequence). In DNA form, the CDR3 reads TGTGCCAGTAGACCCACGAATAGTCACCTAAATGAGCAGTTCTTC. Amino acids: CASRPTNSHLNEQFF.

V and J are TRBV30 and TRBJ2-7, with D perhaps TRBD1 (5 bases). V dropped 4 bases and J dropped 4 bases, with 20 bases sitting between them. This CDR3 is built from 15 residues. Germline V gene data show CDR1 as GTSNPN and CDR2 as SVGIG (reference sequence). The CDR3 DNA reads as TGTGCCTGGAAGTTTGCAGAACAGGCTGAATACGAGCAGTACTTC. It codes for CAWKFAEQAEYEQYF.

This clone showed up just a few times. V is TRBV19 and J is TRBJ2-2; a possible D gene is TRBD1 (6 bases). The CDR3 length is 14 residues. CDR1 and CDR2 (germline): LNHDA, SQIVND (reference sequence). The V and J ends lost 11 bases and 0 bases respectively, with 13 bases between them. CDR3 amino acids: CAGSGHPNTGELFF. Here the CDR3 DNA reads TGTGCCGGGTCGGGACACCCGAACACCGGGGAGCTGTTTTTT.

V is TRBV5-8 and J is TRBJ2-5; D is ambiguous. The closer fit of TRBJ2-7 to the DNA end suggests the J call may be wrong. The CDR3 is 13 amino acids. Germline V gene lookup returns CDR1 SGHTS and CDR2 YDEGEE. The CDR3 region has the DNA TGTGCCAGCAGCTTGGTGAGGCCCGCCGAGCAGTACTTC. Residues: CASSLVRPAEQYF.

The rearrangement links TRBV19 to TRBJ1-3; no reliable D call. V lost 7 bases and J 0 bases, leaving 10 bases between the germline ends. Looked up from germline, CDR1 is LNHDA and CDR2 is SQIVND (reference sequence). CDR3 length equals 14 residues. The DNA for the CDR3 is TGTGCCAGTAATTTAAGGAGCTCTGGAAACACCATATATTTT. This translates into CASNLRSSGNTIYF.

The V gene is TRBV6-1, the J gene TRBJ1-6; TRBD1 aligns across 8 bases. The V gene end was trimmed by 6 bases and the J gene end by 10 bases; junction bases not matched to a gene: 5. There are 13 residues in the CDR3. CDR1 is MNHNS and CDR2 is SASEGT in the germline V gene. The DNA for the CDR3 is TGTGCCAGCAGGACAGGGGTGCCCTCACCCCTCCACTTT. Protein sequence: CASRTGVPSPLHF.

The chain has TRBV5-6 and TRBJ1-1; D remains unclear. Per the germline V gene, CDR1 is SGHDT and CDR2 is YYEEEE. The length of the CDR3 is 11 residues. V lost 4 bases, J lost 2 bases, and 3 bases lay in between. CDR3 amino acids: CASSLNTEAFF. CDR3 in DNA: TGTGCCAGCAGCCTCAACACTGAAGCTTTCTTT.

The rearrangement joins TRBV7-2 to TRBJ2-7, with 11 bases lining up with TRBD2. There are 14 residues in the CDR3. The junction had 4 bases not matched to a gene; V was cut back by 5 bases and J by 4 bases. Germline assignment: CDR1 SGHTA and CDR2 FQGNSA. CDR3 sequence reads: CASSRSGRDYEQYF. DNA of the CDR3: TGTGCCAGCAGCCGTAGCGGGAGGGATTACGAGCAGTACTTC.